This T cell receptor beta chain was identified in a study of tumor-infiltrating lymphocytes in primary liver carcinoma. Findings and caveats of the study: Only about 8-24% of top clones spanned all five tumor regions. Tumors significantly exceeded blood in top-250-clone fraction (p = 0.039).

With 1 base clipped from V and 4 bases from J, the junction kept 6 bases outside the gene matches. This CDR3 has 15 amino acids. CDR1 is SGHKS, CDR2 YYEKEE, per germline (reference sequence). On this clonotype itself: The antigen is undetermined.

TCR beta cDNA was made from 400 to 500 ng total RNA with a constant-region primer. Construction of TCR beta libraries relied on three successive nested multiplex PCR rounds employing slightly modified ARM-PCR. Running approximately 10 cycles apiece, the first two PCR rounds relied on TRBV1-TRBV30 forward primers together with a C-beta reverse primer. TCRdb reanalysed the multiplex PCR reads using MiXCR and keeps one entry per CDR3 protein. The data show 150,000 to 200,000 distinct CDR3 sequences, with around 81% seen just once and 15% to 20% held by the top ten. Starting material for RNA and DNA co-extraction consisted of about 17-34 mg of unsorted bulk tissue.

The sample taken for sequencing was tumor tissue from primary liver carcinoma. The rearrangement uses TRBV5-5 and TRBJ2-3; 7 bases map to TRBD2. The TCR originated in a man aged 35 to 55 with primary liver carcinoma and hepatitis B virus infection. For the CDR3, the DNA is TGTGCCAGCAGCTTGATACGGGGAGGGGCAGATACGCAGTATTTT. The encoded protein is CASSLIRGGADTQYF.